A selection of T cell receptor beta chains follows, all from one sample in a study of cytomegalovirus exposure and HLA in healthy donors. Profiled with immunoSEQ multiplex PCR; TCRdb holds only in-frame clones, not every one. The sample records more than 85,000 clones, about 94% being singletons. Sequencing used PBMCs. These receptors were collected from a woman aged 25 to 39 in good health and CMV-seropositive. Each CDR3 is given with its conserved first and last residue. D genes are given only for firm matches. Rows may omit the clone size; those that give it use once, few, many or a size class.

clone size	V gene	J gene	D gene	CDR3 protein	CDR3 DNA
.	TRBV10-3	TRBJ2-2	TRBD1	CAISDQKHPQGLGELFF	TGTGCCATCAGTGATCAAAAACACCCACAGGGGTTGGGGGAGCTGTTTTTT
.	TRBV5-1	TRBJ1-1	.	CASSFLGQGQNTEAFF	TGCGCCAGCAGCTTCCTCGGGCAGGGGCAGAACACTGAAGCTTTCTTT
.	TRBV18	TRBJ2-7	.	CASSQSRDAYEQYF	TGTGCCAGCTCACAGAGCAGGGATGCCTACGAGCAGTACTTC
.	TRBV6-6	TRBJ2-7	TRBD2	CASSSGGEQYF	TGTGCCAGCAGTTCGGGGGGGGAGCAGTACTTC
.	TRBV28	TRBJ1-2	TRBD1	CASSQGADGYTF	TGTGCCAGCAGTCAGGGGGCGGATGGCTACACCTTC
.	TRBV2	TRBJ2-5	.	CASSGSGAETQYF	TGTGCCAGCAGTGGATCAGGGGCAGAGACCCAGTACTTC
.	TRBV10-3	TRBJ2-5	TRBD2	CAISEQWRGTPQETQYF	TGTGCCATCAGTGAACAATGGCGGGGGACTCCACAAGAGACCCAGTACTTC
.	TRBV5-6	TRBJ1-1	.	CASSRRGGKVEAFF	TGTGCCAGCAGTCGACGTGGCGGGAAGGTTGAAGCTTTCTTT
.	TRBV20-1	TRBJ2-7	.	CSAIAPGEQYF	TGCAGTGCAATAGCTCCCGGGGAGCAGTACTTC
.	TRBV4-3	TRBJ2-7	TRBD2	CASSQDRLARYEQYF	TGCGCCAGCAGCCAAGATAGACTAGCCAGGTACGAGCAGTACTTC
.	TRBV10-1	TRBJ2-3	TRBD2	CASSPGTSGSRTDTQYF	TGCGCCAGCAGCCCCGGGACTAGCGGAAGCCGCACAGATACGCAGTATTTT
.	TRBV6-1	TRBJ2-1	.	CASSDLERYNEQFF	TGTGCCAGCAGTGACCTTGAGAGGTACAATGAGCAGTTCTTC
once	TRBV19	TRBJ2-1	.	CASSPTSLGMSGEQFF	TGTGCCAGTAGTCCTACTAGTCTCGGGATGAGTGGTGAGCAGTTCTTC
.	TRBV5-1	TRBJ2-3	.	CASRVLTGTDTQYF	TGCGCCAGCAGGGTGTTAACGGGCACAGATACGCAGTATTTT
once	TRBV29-1	TRBJ1-1	TRBD1	CSVDRGATEAFF	TGCAGCGTGGACAGGGGGGCCACTGAAGCTTTCTTT
.	TRBV11-2	TRBJ2-3	.	CASSTSRDTQYF	TGTGCCAGCAGTACCTCTAGGGATACGCAGTATTTT
once	TRBV19	TRBJ1-2	.	CASSIPSWGQGRRKVGNGYTF	TGTGCCAGTAGTATACCCTCCTGGGGTCAGGGCCGCAGAAAGGTGGGAAATGGCTACACCTTC
.	TRBV5-6	TRBJ1-5	.	CASSLAGWANNQPQHF	TGTGCCAGCAGCTTGGCCGGATGGGCAAACAATCAGCCCCAGCATTTT
.	TRBV25-1	TRBJ2-3	TRBD2	CASSETGTSASTDTQYF	TGTGCCAGCAGTGAAACCGGGACTAGCGCAAGCACAGATACGCAGTATTTT
.	TRBV27	TRBJ1-2	.	CASTSIRGADYGYTF	TGTGCCAGCACCTCAATACGGGGGGCTGACTATGGCTACACCTTC
.	TRBV6-1	TRBJ2-1	TRBD1	CASRQTGAYNEQFF	TGTGCCAGCAGGCAGACAGGGGCCTACAATGAGCAGTTCTTC
once	TRBV30	TRBJ2-2	.	CAWSTPPVVELFF	TGTGCCTGGAGTACCCCCCCGGTAGTGGAGCTGTTTTTT
.	TRBV28	TRBJ2-7	.	CASSLSGTSYEQYF	TGTGCCAGCAGTTTAAGCGGGACATCCTACGAGCAGTACTTC
.	TRBV6-1	TRBJ2-5	.	CASSEGSGQETQYF	TGTGCCAGCAGTGAAGGGAGCGGCCAAGAGACCCAGTACTTC
once	TRBV5-1	TRBJ2-3	TRBD2	CASSLGAGVDTQYF	TGCGCCAGCAGCTTGGGTGCGGGGGTCGATACGCAGTATTTT
.	TRBV11-1	TRBJ2-2	TRBD2	CASSRGLAGATGELFF	TGTGCCAGCAGCCGAGGACTAGCGGGAGCCACCGGGGAGCTGTTTTTT
.	TRBV30	TRBJ2-7	TRBD1	CAWSVWAGGHYEQYF	TGTGCCTGGAGTGTATGGGCAGGGGGCCACTACGAGCAGTACTTC
once	TRBV6-1	TRBJ2-7	TRBD1	CASSEWGQGGSYEQYF	TGTGCCAGCAGTGAATGGGGACAGGGCGGCTCCTACGAGCAGTACTTC